The 16 T cell receptor beta chains below all came from one sample that was sequenced in a study of glioma-infiltrating T cells. Using RNA template, CDR3s of TCR alpha and beta were amplified with iRepertoire arm-PCR. TCRdb reanalysed the multiplex PCR reads using MiXCR and keeps one entry per CDR3 protein. The repertoire includes over 80,000 distinct CDR3 sequences, roughly 40% of them detected once, and 35% to 40% sits in the top ten. The sequenced sample was glioma tissue, nonneoplastic brain tissue, or PBMCs (not recorded which). The receptors were sampled from a human donor with low-grade glioma or glioblastoma, undergoing nonglioma brain surgery, or in good health (not recorded which).

This clonotype was counted many times. The chain employs TRBV7-2 and TRBJ2-3; D ambiguous. The germline CDR1 and CDR2 sequences are SGHTA and FQGNSA. This CDR3 has 15 residues. V gave up 6 bases and J gave up 4 bases, with 17 bases separating them. The CDR3 DNA sequence: TGTGCCAGCAGTCCGTATGACGTCAGATCAGATACGCAGTATTTT. This encodes CASSPYDVRSDTQYF.

This clonotype was seen repeatedly, ten times or more. V gene TRBV4-1 combines with J gene TRBJ1-4; the match to TRBD1 covers 7 bases. With V trimmed by 4 bases and J by 7 bases, 12 bases remained unmatched. The length of the CDR3 is 16 residues. CDR1 is MGHRA and CDR2 is YSYEKL in the germline V gene. In DNA form, the CDR3 reads TGCGCCAGCAGCCCCCACGACAGGGAGGATTCTGAAAAACTGTTTTTT. Amino acid sequence: CASSPHDREDSEKLFF.

The sample holds many counts of this clonotype. This sequence joins TRBV28 and TRBJ1-1; 7 nucleotides agree with TRBD1. The CDR3 is 14 residues long. V lost 6 bases to trimming and J lost 0 bases; unmatched junction nucleotides: 4. Germline CDR1 is MDHEN and CDR2 is SYDVKM. The CDR3 is CASRPGQLNTEAFF. The CDR3 nucleotides read TGTGCCAGCAGGCCGGGACAGCTGAACACTGAAGCTTTCTTT.

This clonotype was seen at least ten times. The chain carries TRBV28 and TRBJ2-6, with D possibly being TRBD1 (5 bases). The germline gives CDR1 MDHEN, CDR2 SYDVKM. Trimming removed 3 bases at V and 3 bases at J, with 12 bases between. CDR3 length: 16 residues. CDR3 region: CASSFPGSRGANVLTF. CDR3 nucleotides: TGTGCCAGCAGTTTCCCAGGGTCACGTGGGGCCAACGTCCTGACTTTC. Complete variable domain (other parts from reference TRBV28 and TRBJ2-6): DVKVTQSSRYLVKRTGEKVFLECVQDMDHENMFWYRQDPGLGLRLIYFSYDVKMKEKGDIPEGYSVSREKKERFSLILESASTNQTSMYLCASSFPGSRGANVLTFGAGSRLTVL.

This clonotype was counted at least ten times. V is TRBV5-5 and J is TRBJ1-1; D ambiguous. With 2 bases removed from V and 1 base from J, the gap between germline ends came to 12 bases. CDR3 length equals 15 residues. CDR1 is SGHKS, CDR2 YYEKEE, per germline (reference sequence). CDR3 in amino acids: CASSFAGVQNTEAFF. Written as DNA, the CDR3 is TGTGCCAGCAGCTTCGCAGGAGTTCAGAACACTGAAGCTTTCTTT.

This clonotype was recorded many times. This sequence joins TRBV28 and TRBJ1-2; TRBD1 is a possible D gene (5 bases). Trimming took 6 bases from V and 0 from J, leaving 11 bases between them. The CDR3 totals 14 residues. Germline CDR1 and CDR2: MDHEN and SYDVKM. Here the CDR3 reads CASRGGGTNYGYTF. CDR3 coding DNA: TGTGCCAGCAGGGGCGGGGGTACTAACTATGGCTACACCTTC.

The chain joins TRBV28 to TRBJ2-1, with 10 bases lining up with TRBD2. V was pared by 8 bases and J by 4 bases, with 8 bases of the junction left unmatched. The CDR3 consists of 15 residues. The V gene's germline CDR1 is MDHEN and CDR2 SYDVKM. The DNA of the CDR3 is TGTGCCAGCGCTAAGAGCGGGGGGGCGTACAATGAGCAGTTCTTC. Protein sequence: CASAKSGGAYNEQFF.

This rearrangement joins TRBV20-1 to TRBJ2-5; 7 nucleotides agree with TRBD2. This CDR3 is 17 amino acids long. V lost 3 bases and J lost 5; bases outside the gene matches: 18. The germline gives CDR1 DFQATT, CDR2 SNEGSKA (reference sequence). CDR3 region: CSASGTSVGISLETQYF. In DNA form, the CDR3 reads TGCAGTGCTAGCGGTACTAGCGTGGGGATTAGTCTTGAGACCCAGTACTTC.

The gene calls are TRBV28 and TRBJ1-4, with D possibly being TRBD1 (5 bases). The CDR3 is 16 amino acids. The germline CDR1 and CDR2 sequences are MDHEN and SYDVKM. V shed 5 bases and J shed 5 bases, with 18 bases lying between them. CDR3 nucleotide sequence: TGTGCCAGCAGTCCCGCAATCTCAGGGCGGAATGAAAAACTGTTTTTT. The encoded protein is CASSPAISGRNEKLFF.

This clonotype was observed at least ten times. The chain carries TRBV27 and TRBJ1-2, with 7 bases lining up with TRBD1. CDR3 size: 14 residues. Germline assignment: CDR1 MNHEY and CDR2 SMNVEV (reference sequence). The V segment lost 3 bases and the J segment 5 bases; nucleotides outside the gene matches: 6. CDR3: CASSLAAGGYGYTF. The CDR3, as DNA: TGTGCCAGCAGTTTGGCGGCAGGGGGATATGGCTACACCTTC.

On this clonotype itself: A read error may be the cause here, since a much bigger clone is one base away. This chain uses TRBV19 with TRBJ2-7, with 8 bases lining up with TRBD2. The CDR3 covers 17 residues. V shed 5 bases and J 2 bases; nucleotides not matched to a gene: 14. Germline CDR1 is LNHDA and CDR2 is SQIVND (reference sequence). The CDR3 nucleotides are TGTGCCAGTAGTCTCCGCCGTGGGGGACTAGTCACCTACGAGCAGTACTTC. It yields the protein CASSLRRGGLVTYEQYF.

The genes are TRBV28 and TRBJ1-1, with TRBD1 matching 7 bases. This CDR3 has 14 residues. Unmatched junction bases numbered 16, after V lost 7 bases and J lost 11 bases. CDR1 is MDHEN and CDR2 is SYDVKM in the germline V gene. The CDR3: CASIRQGEVAVAFF. The CDR3 DNA sequence: TGTGCCAGCATACGACAGGGAGAAGTTGCGGTCGCTTTCTTT.

Concerning this clonotype itself: Here the CDR3 omits its conserved ending phenylalanine or tryptophan, so a read error is the likely source. CDR3 sequence (DNA): TGTGCCAGCAGTCAACTAGCGTCTAGCTCCTGCGAGCAGTACTGC. This codes for CASSQLASSSCEQYC. The chain employs TRBV7-9 and TRBJ2-7, with 7 bases identical to TRBD2. Germline values: CDR1 SEHNR, CDR2 FQNEAQ (reference sequence). The CDR3 is 15 amino acids.

This clonotype was found many times. The rearrangement links TRBV27 to TRBJ1-1, with D maybe TRBD1 (5 bases). The CDR3 contains 12 residues. Germline values: CDR1 MNHEY, CDR2 SMNVEV (reference sequence). Trimming stripped 5 bases from V and 7 bases from J, with 11 bases between. CDR3 amino acids: CASSQAGGEAFF. The CDR3 region has the DNA TGTGCCAGCAGTCAGGCCGGGGGTGAAGCTTTCTTT.

The chain is built from TRBV6-2 or TRBV6-3 and TRBJ2-7, with no clear D. The CDR3 has 14 residues. The germline V gene has CDR1 MNHEY and CDR2 SVGEGT. V dropped 7 bases and J dropped 10 bases, with 23 bases sitting between them. This chain's CDR3 is CASTNAWTLTTQYF. CDR3 sequence (DNA): TGTGCCAGCACCAACGCTTGGACCTTAACGACTCAGTACTTC.

This clonotype was found many times. V is TRBV2 and J is TRBJ1-1; D might be TRBD1 (5 bases). The CDR3 is 11 residues long. V lost 6 bases and J 5 bases, leaving 7 bases between the germline ends. Germline loops: CDR1 SNHLY, CDR2 FYNNEI. The CDR3 DNA reads TGTGCCAGCAGCAGGGAGACTGAAGCTTTCTTT. This encodes CASSRETEAFF.